The 9 T cell receptor beta chains below all came from one sample that was sequenced in a study of T cell repertoires in cytomegalovirus infection. One entry per CDR3 protein results from TCRdb running MiXCR on the reads. The sample has under 350,000 distinct CDR3 sequences; 9.6% are singletons. The sequencing sample was made of PBMCs. These receptors all come from a human donor in good health (CMV status not recorded). Some clones in this sample may be carry-over from other donors' samples.

This clonotype was observed a handful of times. The chain joins TRBV3-1 to TRBJ2-1, with 15 nucleotides matching TRBD2. V gave up 4 bases and J gave up 1 base; unmatched junction bases: 5. This CDR3 is built from 18 residues. Germline loops: CDR1 LGHDT, CDR2 YNNKEL (reference sequence). The CDR3, as DNA: TGTGCCAGCAGCCCCTCCGGGACTAGCGGGGGGTCCTACAATGAGCAGTTCTTC. It yields the protein CASSPSGTSGGSYNEQFF.

This clonotype was seen repeatedly, ten times or more. J is TRBJ1-2 and V is TRBV15; D uncertain. The CDR3 loop spans 14 amino acids. V was cut by 0 bases and J by 2 bases, with 7 bases left in between. Per the germline V gene, CDR1 is LNHNV and CDR2 is YYDKDF (reference sequence). The CDR3 DNA reads as TGTGCCACCAGCAGAGATCGGGTGAACTATGGCTACACCTTC. Its translation is CATSRDRVNYGYTF.

This clonotype was recorded at least ten times. The chain employs TRBV28 and TRBJ1-2; 8 bases are a match to TRBD1. Trimming at V came to 6 bases and at J to 6 bases, leaving 12 bases not matched to a gene. The CDR3 consists of 15 residues. Germline V gene sequence: CDR1 MDHEN, CDR2 SYDVKM. As DNA, the CDR3 is TGTGCCAGCAGATCCCCCTCCGGGACAGGAGATGGCTACACCTTC. Translating it yields CASRSPSGTGDGYTF.

This clonotype was seen repeatedly, ten times or more. The rearrangement links TRBV7-9 to TRBJ2-7; no definite D call. V lost 4 bases, J lost 6 bases, and 16 bases lay in between. Looked up from germline, CDR1 is SEHNR and CDR2 is FQNEAQ (reference sequence). This CDR3 region has 14 residues. For the CDR3, the DNA is TGTGCCAGCAGCTGGGGAACAACGGAGAGCGAGCAGTACTTC. It codes for CASSWGTTESEQYF.

The chain recombines TRBV20-1 with TRBJ2-5; D perhaps matches TRBD2 (6 bases). The CDR3 has 12 amino acids. The germline gives CDR1 DFQATT, CDR2 SNEGSKA (reference sequence). V lost 5 bases and J lost 6, with 13 bases in between. The CDR3 spells CSAGGTSKTQYF. Written as DNA, the CDR3 is TGCAGTGCTGGAGGGACGTCGAAGACCCAGTACTTC.

Ten or more counts support this clonotype. The chain carries TRBV28 and TRBJ1-5; D gene uncertain. Germline CDR1 and CDR2: MDHEN and SYDVKM. V dropped 6 bases and J dropped 3 bases, with 6 bases sitting between them. The CDR3 runs to 12 residues. CDR3 amino acids: CASRPPNQPQHF. CDR3 in DNA: TGTGCCAGCAGGCCTCCCAATCAGCCCCAGCATTTT.

This clonotype was counted many times. The chain is built from TRBV6-1 and TRBJ2-1; 10 bases fit TRBD2. With V trimmed by 5 bases and J by 8 bases, 12 bases remained unmatched. Germline V gene data show CDR1 as MNHNS and CDR2 as SASEGT. The CDR3 contains 16 residues. In DNA form, the CDR3 reads TGTGCCAGCAGTCCCCGTAGGACTAGCGGACCGTATGAGCAGTTCTTC. It codes for CASSPRRTSGPYEQFF.

A few counts support this clonotype. The gene calls are TRBV5-5 and TRBJ1-1; D not resolved. Per germline, CDR1 SGHKS and CDR2 YYEKEE (reference sequence). This CDR3 is 15 amino acids long. V was cut by 0 bases and J by 1 base, with 10 bases left in between. In DNA, the CDR3 is TGTGCCAGCAGCTTGGCCCTGGTCGGGAACACTGAAGCTTTCTTT. This encodes CASSLALVGNTEAFF.

The chain uses TRBV7-9 and TRBJ2-1, with D perhaps matching TRBD1 or TRBD2 (5 bases each). CDR3 size: 12 residues. The V gene's germline CDR1 is SEHNR and CDR2 FQNEAQ (reference sequence). Trimming removed 3 bases from V and 9 bases from J, with 9 bases in between. CDR3 bases: TGTGCCAGCAGCTTTGCAGGGACTGAGCAGTTCTTC. It encodes CASSFAGTEQFF.